The clone carrying this TCR beta chain occurred a few times. The use of a sample-barcoded 5' primer and a J-beta primer mix characterized a second PCR of about 6 to 11 cycles. A single record per CDR3 protein comes from TCRdb applying MiXCR to the 5' RACE reads. This sample has around 500,000 distinct CDR3 sequences, with roughly a quarter found just once. They isolated at least 6 million PBMCs from each sample. This sample stems from a study of blood T cells in healthy people across ages. These same data were also listed under a study on T cells of mothers and their children.

This receptor was obtained from a boy under 10 years old in good health. The sequencing input was blood.

The CDR3 DNA reads as TGCGCCAGCAGCCAGGCTGGGACAGCAACTAATGAAAAACTGTTTTTT. Protein: CASSQAGTATNEKLFF. The J gene is TRBJ1-4, the V gene TRBV4-1; TRBD1 matches 7 bases. This CDR3 spans 16 amino acids. J lost 0 bases, V lost 3 bases, and 4 bases had no gene match. Germline V lookup: CDR1 MGHRA, CDR2 YSYEKL.